Each of the 3 T cell receptor beta chains below was sequenced from the same sample in a study of blood T cell repertoires in COVID-19. TCRdb's table, derived via immunoSEQ multiplex PCR, lists solely in-frame clones and lacks some. The sample holds about 370,000 clones, 85% to 90% seen once. Material for sequencing was PBMCs or T cells enriched from blood (not recorded which). The receptors come from a young man who had recovered from COVID-19.

The chain joins TRBV7-2 to TRBJ2-1; the match to TRBD2 covers 8 bases. In germline, CDR1 is SGHTA, CDR2 FQGNSA. Germline trimming cut 6 bases from V and 3 bases from J; bases unmatched to any gene: 13. This CDR3 has 17 amino acids. CDR3 region: CASSPRSGSKGYNEQFF. CDR3 coding DNA: TGTGCCAGCAGTCCACGGAGCGGGAGCAAGGGCTACAATGAGCAGTTCTTC.

This chain joins TRBV7-9 and TRBJ1-5; no clear D. Trimming removed 3 bases from V and 6 bases from J, with 18 bases in between. The germline V gene has CDR1 SEHNR and CDR2 FQNEAQ (reference sequence). This CDR3 has 16 amino acids. Here the CDR3 DNA reads TGTGCCAGCAGCTTCTCCCCCGGCGGGGATGGTCAGCCCCAGCATTTT. It specifies CASSFSPGGDGQPQHF.

This chain connects TRBV4-1 to TRBJ2-1; weak D call: TRBD1 (7 bases). The germline V gene encodes CDR1 MGHRA and CDR2 YSYEKL. Trimming left V 2 bases short and J 0 bases short, with 14 bases between. This CDR3 comprises 17 residues. Written as DNA, the CDR3 is TGCGCCAGCAGCCAAACCTACAGGGGAGGCTCCTACAATGAGCAGTTCTTC. Translated: CASSQTYRGGSYNEQFF.